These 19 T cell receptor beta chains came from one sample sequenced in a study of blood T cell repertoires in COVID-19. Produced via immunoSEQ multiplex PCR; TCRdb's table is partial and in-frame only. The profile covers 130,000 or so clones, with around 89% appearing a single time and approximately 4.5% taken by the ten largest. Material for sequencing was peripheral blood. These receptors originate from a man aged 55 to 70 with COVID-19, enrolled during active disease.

The CDR3 sequence is CASSANPTGSGANVLTF. The CDR3 coding sequence is TGTGCCAGCAGCGCGAACCCTACAGGTTCTGGGGCCAACGTCCTGACTTTC. The gene calls are TRBV7-3 and TRBJ2-6; D possibly corresponds to TRBD1 (5 bases). Germline V lookup: CDR1 SGHTA, CDR2 FQGTGA. Deletions cut 5 bases from V and 1 base from J, with 15 bases between. This CDR3 has 17 amino acids.

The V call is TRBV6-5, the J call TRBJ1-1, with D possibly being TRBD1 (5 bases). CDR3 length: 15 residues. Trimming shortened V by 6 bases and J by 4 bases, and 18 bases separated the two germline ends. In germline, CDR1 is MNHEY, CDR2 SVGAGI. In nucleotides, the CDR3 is TGTGCCAGCAGAGTACGGGGCAGGGAGGCCACTGAAGCTTTCTTT. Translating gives CASRVRGREATEAFF.

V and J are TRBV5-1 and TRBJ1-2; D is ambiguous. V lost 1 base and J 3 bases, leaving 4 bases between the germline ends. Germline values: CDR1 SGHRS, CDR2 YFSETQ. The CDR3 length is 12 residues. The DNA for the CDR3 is TGCGCCAGCAGCTTGACAGACTATGGCTACACCTTC. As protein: CASSLTDYGYTF. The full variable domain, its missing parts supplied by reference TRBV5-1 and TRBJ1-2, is KAGVTQTPRYLIKTRGQQVTLSCSPISGHRSVSWYQQTPGQGLQFLFEYFSETQRNKGNFPGRFSGRQFSNSRSEMNVSTLELGDSALYLCASSLTDYGYTFGSGTRLTVV.

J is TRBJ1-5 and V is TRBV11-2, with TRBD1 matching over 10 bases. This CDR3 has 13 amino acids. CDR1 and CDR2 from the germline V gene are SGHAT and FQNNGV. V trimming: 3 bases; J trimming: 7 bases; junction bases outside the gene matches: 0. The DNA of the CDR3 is TGTGCCAGCAGCTTGACAGGGGGCCAGCCCCAGCATTTT. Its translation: CASSLTGGQPQHF.

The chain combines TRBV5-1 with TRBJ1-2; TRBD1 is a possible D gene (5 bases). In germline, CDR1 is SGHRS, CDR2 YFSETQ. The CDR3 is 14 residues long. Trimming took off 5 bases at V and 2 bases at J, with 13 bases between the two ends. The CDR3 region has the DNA TGCGCCAGCAGACTTAGCAAGGGGAACTATGGCTACACCTTC. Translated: CASRLSKGNYGYTF.

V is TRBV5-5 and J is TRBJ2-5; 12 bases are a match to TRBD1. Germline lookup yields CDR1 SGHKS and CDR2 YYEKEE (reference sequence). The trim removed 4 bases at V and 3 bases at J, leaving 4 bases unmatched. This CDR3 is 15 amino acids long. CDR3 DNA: TGTGCCAGCAGCACAGGGACAGGGGGCGAAGAGACCCAGTACTTC. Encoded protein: CASSTGTGGEETQYF.

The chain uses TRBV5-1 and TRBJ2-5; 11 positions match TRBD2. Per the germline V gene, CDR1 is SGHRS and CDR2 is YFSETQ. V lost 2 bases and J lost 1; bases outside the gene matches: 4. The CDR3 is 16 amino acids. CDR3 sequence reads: CASSLGLAGGQETQYF. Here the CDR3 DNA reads TGCGCCAGCAGCTTAGGCCTAGCGGGGGGCCAAGAGACCCAGTACTTC.

The CDR3 DNA is TGCGCCAGCAGCCAAGGGACGGGAATATTTGAGCAGTTCTTC. This sequence encodes CASSQGTGIFEQFF. This rearrangement joins TRBV4-1 to TRBJ2-1; tentatively, D is TRBD2 (5 bases). V lost 1 base, J lost 9 bases, and 13 bases lay in between. The CDR3 extends over 14 amino acids. Germline V lookup: CDR1 MGHRA, CDR2 YSYEKL.

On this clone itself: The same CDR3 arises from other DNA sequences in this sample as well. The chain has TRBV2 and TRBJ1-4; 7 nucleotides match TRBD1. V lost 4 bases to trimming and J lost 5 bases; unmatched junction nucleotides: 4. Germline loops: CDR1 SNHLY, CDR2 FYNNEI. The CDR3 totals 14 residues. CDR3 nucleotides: TGTGCCAGCAGTGCGGGACAGACAAATGAAAAACTGTTTTTT. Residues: CASSAGQTNEKLFF.

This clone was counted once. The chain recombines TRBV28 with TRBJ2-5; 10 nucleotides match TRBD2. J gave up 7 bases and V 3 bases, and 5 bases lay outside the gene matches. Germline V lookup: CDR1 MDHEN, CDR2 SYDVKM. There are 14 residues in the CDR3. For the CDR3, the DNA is TGTGCCAGCAGTTTGCCAGCGGGGGGGGTGACCCAGTACTTC. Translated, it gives CASSLPAGGVTQYF.

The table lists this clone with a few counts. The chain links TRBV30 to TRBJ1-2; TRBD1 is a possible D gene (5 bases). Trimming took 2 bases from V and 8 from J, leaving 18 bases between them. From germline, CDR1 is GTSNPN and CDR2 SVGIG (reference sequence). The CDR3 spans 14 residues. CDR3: CAWSRASGVGGYTF. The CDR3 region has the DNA TGTGCCTGGAGTAGAGCATCGGGGGTTGGGGGCTACACCTTC.

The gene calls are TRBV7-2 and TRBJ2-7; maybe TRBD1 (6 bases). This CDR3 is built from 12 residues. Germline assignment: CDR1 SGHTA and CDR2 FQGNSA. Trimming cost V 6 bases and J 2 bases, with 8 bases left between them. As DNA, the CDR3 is TGTGCCAGCAGGACAGGAACCTACGAGCAGTACTTC. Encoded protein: CASRTGTYEQYF.

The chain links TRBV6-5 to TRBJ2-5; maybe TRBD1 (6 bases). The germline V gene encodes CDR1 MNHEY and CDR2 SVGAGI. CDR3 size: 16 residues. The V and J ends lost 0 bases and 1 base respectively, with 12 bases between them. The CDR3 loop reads CASSYSFEGGQETQYF. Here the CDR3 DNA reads TGTGCCAGCAGTTACTCGTTCGAAGGGGGCCAAGAGACCCAGTACTTC.

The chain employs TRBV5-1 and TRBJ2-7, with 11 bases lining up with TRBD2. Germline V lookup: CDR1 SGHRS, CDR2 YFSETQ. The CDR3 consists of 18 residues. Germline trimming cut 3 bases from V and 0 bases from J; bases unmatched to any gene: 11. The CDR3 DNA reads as TGCGCCAGCAGCTCTCTGGCTAGCGGGGGGCTTAGCTCCTACGAGCAGTACTTC. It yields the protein CASSSLASGGLSSYEQYF.

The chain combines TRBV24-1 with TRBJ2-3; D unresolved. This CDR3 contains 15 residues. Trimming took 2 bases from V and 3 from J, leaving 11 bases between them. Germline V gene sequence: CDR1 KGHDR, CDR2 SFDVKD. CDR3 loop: CATSDSLTNTDTQYF. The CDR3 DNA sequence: TGTGCCACCAGTGATTCTCTGACAAATACAGATACGCAGTATTTT.

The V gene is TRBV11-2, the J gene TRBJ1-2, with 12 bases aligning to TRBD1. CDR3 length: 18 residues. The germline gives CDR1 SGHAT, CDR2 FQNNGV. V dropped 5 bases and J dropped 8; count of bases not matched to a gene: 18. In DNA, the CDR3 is TGTGCCAGCAGCCCCATACAGCAGACCGGGACAGGGGGCCGGGGCTACACCTTC. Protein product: CASSPIQQTGTGGRGYTF.

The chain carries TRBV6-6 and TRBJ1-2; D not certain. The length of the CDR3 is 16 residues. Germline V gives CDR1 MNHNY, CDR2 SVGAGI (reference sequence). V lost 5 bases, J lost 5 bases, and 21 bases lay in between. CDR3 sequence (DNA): TGTGCCAGCAGTCCCACCCGCCGACGGGAGCTTTATGGCTACACCTTC. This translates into CASSPTRRRELYGYTF.

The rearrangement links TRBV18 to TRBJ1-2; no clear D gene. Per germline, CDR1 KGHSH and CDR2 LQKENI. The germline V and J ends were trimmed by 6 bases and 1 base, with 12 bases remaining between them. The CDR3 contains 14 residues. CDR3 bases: TGTGCCAGCTCCCTCGACAACCTTAACTATGGCTACACCTTC. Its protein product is CASSLDNLNYGYTF.

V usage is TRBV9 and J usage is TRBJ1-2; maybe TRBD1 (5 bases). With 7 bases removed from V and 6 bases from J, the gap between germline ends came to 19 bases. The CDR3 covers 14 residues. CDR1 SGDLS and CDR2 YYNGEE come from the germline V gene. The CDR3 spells CASGGPREENGYTF. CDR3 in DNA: TGTGCCAGCGGGGGTCCCAGGGAGGAAAATGGCTACACCTTC.